These 22 T cell receptor beta chains were all obtained from the same sample, sequenced in a study of blood T cell repertoires in COVID-19 (dated by TCRdb to 2020 to 2021). Receptor amplification or capture employed the immunoSEQ multiplex PCR assay. TCRdb's version of the immuneACCESS table is confined to in-frame rearrangements and falls short of the full clone set. An unresolved V gene accounts for under half of the shortfall where checked; the remainder is of unknown origin. This sample is represented by some 270,000 clones; around 88% of them were singletons. The leading ten clones occupy approximately 5% of the sample. The sequencing sample was made of peripheral blood. Receptors were obtained from a woman of 80 years or more with COVID-19, enrolled during active disease.

The J gene is TRBJ2-1, the V gene TRBV7-3, with TRBD2 matching 13 bases. Trimming at V came to 4 bases and at J to 9 bases, leaving 6 bases not matched to a gene. There are 15 residues in the CDR3. Germline V gives CDR1 SGHTA, CDR2 FQGTGA. The CDR3 here is CASSSGLAGFGEQFF. CDR3 nucleotides: TGTGCCAGCAGCTCGGGACTAGCGGGGTTCGGTGAGCAGTTCTTC.

A few counts support this clone. The J gene is TRBJ1-1, the V gene TRBV5-5; 8 nucleotides match TRBD1. V trimming: 4 bases; J trimming: 6 bases; junction bases outside the gene matches: 2. The CDR3 runs to 12 residues. Germline V gene data show CDR1 as SGHKS and CDR2 as YYEKEE (reference sequence). CDR3 sequence reads: CASSLQGAEAFF. In DNA form, the CDR3 reads TGTGCCAGCAGCCTACAGGGGGCTGAAGCTTTCTTT.

The genes are TRBV5-5 and TRBJ1-3, with D possibly TRBD1 on 5 matching bases. This CDR3 comprises 15 residues. Germline loops: CDR1 SGHKS, CDR2 YYEKEE (reference sequence). The ends were cut back, 3 bases at V and 1 base at J, with 11 bases in the middle. CDR3 amino acids: CASSSLGASGNTIYF. The CDR3 DNA follows: TGTGCCAGCAGCTCTTTAGGGGCGTCTGGAAACACCATATATTTT.

The rearrangement uses TRBV5-5 and TRBJ1-4, with 7 bases identical to TRBD1. V was pared by 4 bases and J by 6 bases, with 6 bases of the junction left unmatched. Germline lookup yields CDR1 SGHKS and CDR2 YYEKEE (reference sequence). This CDR3 spans 14 amino acids. The DNA for the CDR3 is TGTGCCAGCAGCCCGGCGACAGGGTATGAAAAACTGTTTTTT. Protein sequence: CASSPATGYEKLFF.

A few counts support this clone. This sequence joins TRBV4-2 and TRBJ2-7; 7 bases map to TRBD2. The CDR3 is 15 residues long. Germline CDR1 and CDR2: LGHNA and YNFKEQ. The V and J ends lost 4 bases and 3 bases, in that order; junction bases with no gene match: 9. The CDR3 nucleotides are TGTGCCAGCAGCCCGACGGCGCGGGAGAGCTACGAGCAGTACTTC. Translating gives CASSPTARESYEQYF.

The genes are TRBV11-2 and TRBJ2-7; a possible D gene is TRBD1 (6 bases). V was trimmed by 5 bases and J by 4 bases, leaving 9 bases between them. CDR1 and CDR2 (germline): SGHAT, FQNNGV. CDR3 size: 12 residues. This CDR3 reads CASSATGYEQYV. The CDR3 DNA reads TGTGCCAGCAGCGCAACAGGGTACGAGCAGTACGTC.

V is TRBV3-1 (or the pseudogene TRBV3-2) and J is TRBJ1-2; D gene uncertain. The CDR3 length is 16 residues. V was cut by 0 bases and J by 4 bases, with 15 bases left in between. Germline V CDR1 and CDR2: LGHDT, YNNKEL (reference sequence). As DNA, the CDR3 is TGTGCCAGCAGCCAAGACACGGTGAGAGGTTTCTATGGCTACACCTTC. Residues: CASSQDTVRGFYGYTF.

The chain is built from TRBV9 and TRBJ1-5, with TRBD1 identical over 9 bases. Germline CDR1 reads SGDLS; CDR2 reads YYNGEE. This CDR3 has 15 residues. With 4 bases clipped from V and 3 bases from J, the junction kept 5 bases outside the gene matches. The CDR3 sequence is CASSLGQGNNQPQHF. The CDR3 DNA reads as TGTGCCAGCAGCCTCGGACAGGGGAACAATCAGCCCCAGCATTTT.

CDR3 coding DNA: TGTGCCAGCAGCTTGAAGACAGGCGAGAATGAAAAACTGTTTTTT. Its protein is CASSLKTGENEKLFF. This chain uses TRBV5-4 with TRBJ1-4; the D gene is possibly TRBD1 (6 bases). This CDR3 is 15 amino acids long. V lost 1 base, J lost 5 bases, and 12 bases lay in between. CDR1 and CDR2 from the germline V gene are SGHNT and YYREEE (reference sequence).

The chain has TRBV6-5 and TRBJ1-1; 8 bases are shared with TRBD1. The CDR3 has 15 residues. Trimming at V came to 4 bases and at J to 3 bases, leaving 7 bases not matched to a gene. Looked up from germline, CDR1 is MNHEY and CDR2 is SVGAGI. This chain's CDR3 is CASSFRTGTDTEAFF. The CDR3 coding sequence is TGTGCCAGCAGTTTCCGGACAGGGACAGACACTGAAGCTTTCTTT.

V and J are TRBV6-1 and TRBJ2-3, with unresolved D. Germline V gives CDR1 MNHNS, CDR2 SASEGT. CDR3 length: 16 amino acids. V shed 3 bases and J shed 6 bases, with 19 bases lying between them. The CDR3 coding sequence is TGTGCCAGCAGTGATCCCACGCGGCGTTCCGGGGATACGCAGTATTTT. This gives the protein CASSDPTRRSGDTQYF.

This chain connects TRBV28 to TRBJ2-1; D possibly corresponds to TRBD1 (5 bases). Germline loops: CDR1 MDHEN, CDR2 SYDVKM. CDR3 length: 12 residues. The V end lost 6 bases, the J end lost 10 bases, and 13 bases lay between the germline ends. The CDR3 region has the DNA TGTGCCAGCAGCCGACAGCCCAGGGAGCAGTTCTTC. Its protein product is CASSRQPREQFF.

The chain carries TRBV6-5 and TRBJ1-4; TRBD1 matches 10 bases. From germline, CDR1 is MNHEY and CDR2 SVGAGI. The CDR3 covers 15 residues. Losses at the gene ends were 8 bases for V and 4 bases for J; bases not matched to a gene: 7. The CDR3 loop is CASSRTGGDNEKLFF. The CDR3 region has the DNA TGTGCCAGCTCTAGGACAGGGGGGGATAATGAAAAACTGTTTTTT.

V is TRBV9 and J is TRBJ2-3; 10 nucleotides agree with TRBD2. Trimming cost V 4 bases and J 2 bases; bases outside gene matches: 7. From germline, CDR1 is SGDLS and CDR2 YYNGEE. The length of the CDR3 is 16 residues. The CDR3 coding sequence is TGTGCCAGCAGCCTCCGAACTAGCGGGGACACAGATACGCAGTATTTT. Translated: CASSLRTSGDTDTQYF.

The genes are TRBV30 and TRBJ2-3; tentative D call: TRBD2 (6 bases). V was clipped by 3 bases and J by 4 bases, with 8 bases between them. This CDR3 spans 12 amino acids. CDR1 GTSNPN and CDR2 SVGIG come from the germline V gene (reference sequence). The DNA for the CDR3 is TGTGCCTGGAGGGGGGGATCAGATACGCAGTATTTT. Translated, it gives CAWRGGSDTQYF.

The gene calls are TRBV30 and TRBJ1-2; 7 bases match TRBD1. The germline gives CDR1 GTSNPN, CDR2 SVGIG (reference sequence). The V segment lost 4 bases and the J segment 1 base; nucleotides outside the gene matches: 9. CDR3 length: 15 amino acids. As DNA, the CDR3 is TGTGCCTGGAAACAGGGGCACCCTCTTAACTATGGCTACACCTTC. This sequence encodes CAWKQGHPLNYGYTF.

The chain employs TRBV6-5 and TRBJ1-1; TRBD1 agrees at 8 bases. In germline, CDR1 is MNHEY, CDR2 SVGAGI. Trimming removed 6 bases from V and 1 base from J; junction bases left unmatched: 7. CDR3 size: 15 residues. The CDR3 DNA sequence: TGTGCCAGCAGGAGGGGACAGGACCCGAACACTGAAGCTTTCTTT. Its translation: CASRRGQDPNTEAFF.

The count of this clone is one. This chain uses TRBV4-1 with TRBJ2-7, with D unresolved. V lost 3 bases and J lost 0, with 6 bases in between. The CDR3 contains 13 residues. The germline gives CDR1 MGHRA, CDR2 YSYEKL. CDR3 residues: CASSHTSSYEQYV. Written as DNA, the CDR3 is TGCGCCAGCAGCCACACAAGCTCCTACGAGCAGTACGTC.

This rearrangement joins TRBV19 to TRBJ1-2, with 9 bases lining up with TRBD1. The CDR3 contains 15 residues. After removal of 3 bases from V and 6 bases from J, the junction contained 8 bases not matched to a gene. The V gene's germline CDR1 is LNHDA and CDR2 SQIVND (reference sequence). The DNA for the CDR3 is TGTGCCAGTAGTATCCTTGGACAGGGGATCGATGGCTACACCTTC. It specifies CASSILGQGIDGYTF.

The rearrangement links TRBV10-3 to TRBJ2-3; 10 nucleotides line up with TRBD1. V was clipped by 7 bases and J by 0 bases; unmatched bases: 7. The CDR3 sequence is 16 residues long. Germline CDR1 reads ENHRY; CDR2 reads SYGVKD. This CDR3 reads CAITAGQGISTDTQYF. In nucleotides, the CDR3 is TGTGCCATCACCGCGGGACAGGGGATAAGCACAGATACGCAGTATTTT.

CDR3 residues: CASSEVRSAGNTIYF. CDR3 coding DNA: TGTGCCAGCAGTGAAGTCCGGAGCGCTGGAAACACCATATATTTT. The chain employs TRBV6-1 and TRBJ1-3; D unresolved. CDR1 and CDR2 from the germline V gene are MNHNS and SASEGT. The CDR3 covers 15 residues. Between the trimmed V and J ends, which lost 1 base and 2 bases, there was a span of 9 bases.

The chain recombines TRBV24-1 with TRBJ2-2, with TRBD1 identical over 9 bases. The CDR3 is 17 amino acids. The germline V gene encodes CDR1 KGHDR and CDR2 SFDVKD. Trimming took 9 bases from V and 6 from J; bases not matched to a gene: 16. CDR3 loop: CATERAPGTGKAGELFF. The DNA for the CDR3 is TGTGCCACCGAGAGGGCCCCCGGGACAGGGAAGGCCGGGGAGCTGTTTTTT.